Ten or more counts support the clone carrying this TCR beta chain. The data derive from a study of blood T cells in healthy people across ages. Germline CDR1 and CDR2: SGHVS and FQNEAQ. The CDR3 runs 15 residues. V lost 3 bases and J lost 1; bases outside the gene matches: 5. A J-beta primer mix and a sample-barcoded 5' primer were used in a second PCR of about 7 to 11 cycles. With 12 random nucleotides, a template-switch adaptor tagged each individual cDNA molecule. TCRdb analysed the 5' RACE reads with MiXCR anew, one entry per CDR3 protein. The table shows more than 800,000 distinct CDR3 sequences, with more than 25% occurring only once.

This rearrangement joins TRBV7-8 to TRBJ1-1; 7 nucleotides line up with TRBD1. The receptor was derived from a woman aged 80 or over in good health. Sequenced input: blood. CDR3 sequence (DNA): TGTGCCAGCAGCTTCCGGAGGACAGGGAACACTGAAGCTTTCTTT. Amino acids: CASSFRRTGNTEAFF.